Below, 17 T cell receptor beta chains from the same sample are listed, as sequenced in a study of shared clonotypes between healthy human individuals. Repertoires were generated with immunoSEQ multiplex PCR, while TCRdb's copy carries only in-frame clones and drops some. The table shows some 2,000,000 clones, with about 94% occurring only once. The sequenced sample consisted of naive CD4+ T cells sorted from blood. The subset here: CD45RA+ positively selected. The origin of the receptors is a young man in good health.

This chain links TRBV19 with TRBJ1-2, with 8 bases lining up with TRBD1. J gave up 7 bases and V 3 bases, and 7 bases lay outside the gene matches. The CDR3 runs 14 residues. The germline gives CDR1 LNHDA, CDR2 SQIVND (reference sequence). The DNA for the CDR3 is TGTGCCAGTAGTATTATAGACAGGGGAGGTGGCTACACCTTC. It codes for CASSIIDRGGGYTF. The full variable domain, completed using reference TRBV19 and TRBJ1-2, is DGGITQSPKYLFRKEGQNVTLSCEQNLNHDAMYWYRQDPGQGLRLIYYSQIVNDFQKGDIAEGYSVSREKKESFPLTVTSAQKNPTAFYLCASSIIDRGGGYTFGSGTRLTVV.

V gene TRBV9 combines with J gene TRBJ2-6; TRBD1 matches 7 bases. Germline CDR1 reads SGDLS; CDR2 reads YYNGEE. After removal of 3 bases from V and 0 bases from J, the junction contained 9 bases not matched to a gene. The CDR3 is made up of 18 amino acids. The CDR3 DNA sequence: TGTGCCAGCAGCGCCCATCCGACAGGGCCCTCTGGGGCCAACGTCCTGACTTTC. Encoded protein: CASSAHPTGPSGANVLTF. The full variable domain, its missing parts supplied by reference TRBV9 and TRBJ2-6, is DSGVTQTPKHLITATGQRVTLRCSPRSGDLSVYWYQQSLDQGLQFLIQYYNGEERAKGNILERFSAQQFPDLHSELNLSSLELGDSALYFCASSAHPTGPSGANVLTFGAGSRLTVL.

J is TRBJ1-1 and V is TRBV5-1; D is unresolved. CDR1 and CDR2 (germline): SGHRS, YFSETQ. V lost 3 bases to trimming and J lost 0 bases, with 12 bases between them. This CDR3 contains 15 residues. The CDR3 DNA sequence: TGCGCCAGCAGCTCAGGCTCAGCCCTGAACACTGAAGCTTTCTTT. Its translation is CASSSGSALNTEAFF.

This clone was seen once. The chain couples TRBV5-6 to TRBJ1-2; 8 bases agree with TRBD1. CDR3 length equals 12 residues. V lost 7 bases, J lost 8 bases, and 7 bases stayed unmatched. Germline values: CDR1 SGHDT, CDR2 YYEEEE. CDR3 protein: CASRGQGVGYTF. CDR3 nucleotides: TGTGCCAGCCGCGGACAGGGTGTCGGCTACACCTTC.

The chain recombines TRBV19 with TRBJ2-7; a weak D match, TRBD1 (6 bases). The CDR3 length is 12 residues. Germline CDR1 LNHDA, CDR2 SQIVND (reference sequence). Trimming removed 5 bases from V and 6 bases from J, with 11 bases in between. The CDR3 reads CASSLTGSEQYF. The DNA of the CDR3 is TGTGCCAGTAGTCTGACAGGCTCCGAGCAGTACTTC.

Comment on this clone: The sample carries other DNA sequences with the same CDR3. J is TRBJ2-5 and V is TRBV5-1, with 10 bases matching TRBD2. CDR3 length: 16 amino acids. Germline V gene data show CDR1 as SGHRS and CDR2 as YFSETQ. V lost 0 bases, J lost 2 bases, and 4 bases stayed unmatched. The CDR3 sequence: CASSLGPSGGQETQYF. The CDR3 nucleotides read TGCGCCAGCAGCTTGGGGCCTAGCGGGGGACAAGAGACCCAGTACTTC.

This clone was observed a few times. This CDR3 is also generated by other DNA sequences in the sample. V is TRBV5-1 and J is TRBJ2-7; 10 bases match TRBD2. Germline-derived CDR1 and CDR2 are SGHRS and YFSETQ. CDR3 length equals 14 residues. J was trimmed by 0 bases and V by 3 bases; bases with no gene match: 0. The CDR3 DNA reads TGCGCCAGCAGCTCTAGCGGGAGCTCCTACGAGCAGTACTTC. The encoded protein is CASSSSGSSYEQYF.

On this clone: Other DNA sequences from this sample encode an identical CDR3 as well. J is TRBJ2-5 and V is TRBV6-5; 9 positions agree with TRBD1. This CDR3 has 13 amino acids. Looked up from germline, CDR1 is MNHEY and CDR2 is SVGAGI. V dropped 6 bases and J dropped 4; count of bases not matched to a gene: 3. CDR3 nucleotide sequence: TGTGCCAGCAGCCGACAGGGGGGAGAGACCCAGTACTTC. Protein: CASSRQGGETQYF.

CDR3 DNA: TGTGCCAGCAGCTTGGCCTCGGCTTCCGATACGCAGTATTTT. This codes for CASSLASASDTQYF. The chain employs TRBV5-4 and TRBJ2-3; D is unresolved. CDR1 is SGHNT and CDR2 is YYREEE in the germline V gene (reference sequence). V dropped 0 bases and J dropped 6 bases, with 11 bases sitting between them. The CDR3 is 14 residues long.

This clone appeared a single time. The V and J genes are TRBV28 and TRBJ2-4; unclear D gene. Germline CDR1 reads MDHEN; CDR2 reads SYDVKM. V dropped 3 bases and J dropped 3 bases, with 0 bases sitting between them. This CDR3 is built from 11 residues. CDR3 nucleotide sequence: TGTGCCAGCAGTTTCAAAAACATTCAGTACTTC. Protein sequence: CASSFKNIQYF.

V and J are TRBV18 and TRBJ1-5, with D perhaps matching TRBD1 (6 bases). Germline CDR1 is KGHSH and CDR2 is LQKENI. Trimming removed 5 bases at V and 1 base at J, with 12 bases between. The CDR3 has 15 amino acids. CDR3: CASSGADSSNQPQHF. DNA of the CDR3: TGTGCCAGCTCAGGTGCGGACAGCAGCAATCAGCCCCAGCATTTT. Full variable domain (outside the CDR3, taken from reference TRBV18 and TRBJ1-5): NAGVMQNPRHLVRRRGQEARLRCSPMKGHSHVYWYRQLPEEGLKFMVYLQKENIIDESGMPKERFSAEFPKEGPSILRIQQVVRGDSAAYFCASSGADSSNQPQHFGDGTRLSIL.

CDR3 DNA sequence: TGTGCCAGCAGCTTAGAGGACAGGGGGGTAGGCGAGCAGTACTTC. This translates into CASSLEDRGVGEQYF. This chain connects TRBV7-8 to TRBJ2-7, with 10 nucleotides matching TRBD1. CDR1 and CDR2 (germline): SGHVS, FQNEAQ. The CDR3 length is 15 residues. V shed 1 base, J shed 6 bases, and the junction held 6 bases outside the gene matches. Drawing the rest from reference TRBV7-8 and TRBJ2-7, the complete variable domain is GAGVSQSPRYKVAKRGQDVALRCDPISGHVSLFWYQQALGQGPEFLTYFQNEAQLDKSGLPSDRFFAERPEGSVSTLKIQRTQQEDSAVYLCASSLEDRGVGEQYFGPGTRLTVT.

This clone has only one observation. This chain joins TRBV2 and TRBJ1-1; the D is unclear. Trimming took off 8 bases at V and 5 bases at J, with 9 bases between the two ends. Germline loops: CDR1 SNHLY, CDR2 FYNNEI. The CDR3 contains 11 residues. The DNA of the CDR3 is TGTGCCAGCTTGGTGGGGACTGAAGCTTTCTTT. It is translated as CASLVGTEAFF.

This chain joins TRBV25-1 and TRBJ2-5, with D perhaps TRBD2 (5 bases). In germline, CDR1 is MGHDK, CDR2 SYGVNS. Trimming left V 3 bases short and J 3 bases short, with 14 bases between. This CDR3 spans 15 amino acids. The CDR3 loop is CASSETLVSKETQYF. For the CDR3, the DNA is TGTGCCAGCAGTGAGACACTAGTTTCTAAAGAGACCCAGTACTTC.

The V and J genes are TRBV5-1 and TRBJ2-1; tentative D call: TRBD2 (6 bases). CDR1 is SGHRS, CDR2 YFSETQ, per germline. The CDR3 totals 14 residues. The germline V and J ends were trimmed by 1 base and 10 bases, with 15 bases remaining between them. This CDR3 reads CASSLSAGPGEQFF. DNA of the CDR3: TGCGCCAGCAGCTTGTCGGCGGGGCCCGGGGAGCAGTTCTTC. Complete variable domain (other parts from reference TRBV5-1 and TRBJ2-1): KAGVTQTPRYLIKTRGQQVTLSCSPISGHRSVSWYQQTPGQGLQFLFEYFSETQRNKGNFPGRFSGRQFSNSRSEMNVSTLELGDSALYLCASSLSAGPGEQFFGPGTRLTVL.

The chain joins TRBV10-1 to TRBJ1-5, with D tentatively TRBD1 (5 bases). Trimming removed 7 bases from V and 0 bases from J, with 13 bases in between. CDR3 length: 15 residues. CDR1 and CDR2 (germline): WNHNN, SYGVQD (reference sequence). CDR3 loop: CASTSQGYSNQPQHF. The CDR3, as DNA: TGCGCCAGCACTTCCCAGGGTTATAGCAATCAGCCCCAGCATTTT.

The V and J genes are TRBV30 and TRBJ1-1; possibly TRBD1 for D (6 bases). The CDR3 totals 15 residues. Trimming took off 3 bases at V and 0 bases at J, with 14 bases between the two ends. The germline CDR1 and CDR2 sequences are GTSNPN and SVGIG (reference sequence). The CDR3 bases are TGTGCCTGGAGGGGTTGGGGGGCCTTGAACACTGAAGCTTTCTTT. The encoded protein is CAWRGWGALNTEAFF.